A single sample is the source of the 28 T cell receptor beta chains below, sequenced in a study of metastatic and nonmetastatic thyroid tumors. Nobody among the patients had been given any treatment before thyroid surgery. TCRdb recomputed clones from the PCR reads via MiXCR. The sample has over 15,000 clones, approximately 30% seen once; the top ten hold about 10%. The sequenced material came from tumor tissue. All receptors derive from a female donor with papillary thyroid cancer or a benign thyroid nodule (not recorded which). Some clones in this sample may be carry-over from other donors' samples.

A remark on this clone: The junction and the germline gene differ at one end; a read error may be behind it. V is TRBV5-8 and J is TRBJ2-3; the D gene is possibly TRBD1 (6 bases). The CDR3 loop spans 11 amino acids. Per germline, CDR1 SGHTS and CDR2 YDEGEE. The CDR3 nucleotides are TGTGCCAGCAGCTTTCAACAGGGAGACCCGTTT. It codes for CASSFQQGDPF.

This clone showed up just a few times. The CDR3 end shows no conserved phenylalanine or tryptophan, and so a read error is likely. It is unclear where the CDR3 begins or ends on the DNA, so no DNA is shown, and the CDR3 is as TCRdb lists it. J is TRBJ2-6 and V is TRBV7-9; no check of the table's D call, TRBD2, against the DNA was made. The CDR3 has 9 residues if both end residues are counted. Per the germline V gene, CDR1 is SEHNR and CDR2 is FQNEAQ (reference sequence). Here the CDR3 reads CASSTIAGA.

This clone occurred many times. This rearrangement joins TRBV13 to TRBJ1-5; no reliable D call. CDR1 and CDR2 (germline): PRHDT, FYEKMQ (reference sequence). The length of the CDR3 is 13 residues. Trimming removed 3 bases from V and 1 base from J, with 4 bases in between. CDR3 in amino acids: CASSFGSNQPQHF. The DNA for the CDR3 is TGTGCCAGCAGCTTTGGAAGCAATCAGCCCCAGCATTTT. The variable domain in full, with the rest retrieved from reference TRBV13 and TRBJ1-5, is AAGVIQSPRHLIKEKRETATLKCYPIPRHDTVYWYQQGPGQDPQFLISFYEKMQSDKGSIPDRFSAQQFSDYHSELNMSSLELGDSALYFCASSFGSNQPQHFGDGTRLSIL.

This sequence joins TRBV20-1 and TRBJ2-7, with TRBD2 matching over 15 bases. The junction had 11 bases not matched to a gene; V was cut back by 6 bases and J by 8 bases. This CDR3 is built from 15 residues. Germline V gene data show CDR1 as DFQATT and CDR2 as SNEGSKA (reference sequence). The CDR3, as DNA: TGCAGTGCCGTGGGACTAGCGGGGGGAAAATCTAAGCAGTACTTC. Protein: CSAVGLAGGKSKQYF.

The chain links TRBV10-3 to TRBJ1-2; D gene unclear. The V end was cut by 4 bases, the J end by 8 bases, with 17 bases between. The CDR3 is 14 amino acids. Per germline, CDR1 ENHRY and CDR2 SYGVKD. The CDR3 DNA follows: TGTGCCATCAGTGGTATAGCGGTTCCGGTCGGCTACACCTTC. Translating gives CAISGIAVPVGYTF.

The sample holds many counts of this clone. The chain joins TRBV2 to TRBJ1-1; no clear D. The CDR3 contains 16 residues. Germline V gene sequence: CDR1 SNHLY, CDR2 FYNNEI. Between the trimmed V and J ends, which lost 5 bases and 5 bases, there was a span of 21 bases. CDR3 region: CASSSGPGGPGTEAFF. Written as DNA, the CDR3 is TGTGCCAGCAGTAGTGGGCCCGGAGGGCCGGGGACTGAAGCTTTCTTT.

This clone was seen many times. CDR3 bases: TGTGCCAGTAGTATTGAAAGCGGGAGGGCCGCCGGGGAGCTGTTTTTT. Amino acids: CASSIESGRAAGELFF. The chain recombines TRBV19 with TRBJ2-2; TRBD2 matches 10 bases. Germline loops: CDR1 LNHDA, CDR2 SQIVND (reference sequence). Trimming removed 3 bases from V and 6 bases from J; junction bases left unmatched: 7. CDR3 length equals 16 residues.

This clone occurred many times. The chain couples TRBV2 to TRBJ1-2; 10 bases fit TRBD1. There are 12 residues in the CDR3. Looked up from germline, CDR1 is SNHLY and CDR2 is FYNNEI. J gave up 6 bases and V 7 bases, and 2 bases lay outside the gene matches. The CDR3 DNA sequence: TGTGCCAGCATTGGACAGGGGGATGGCTACACCTTC. Amino acid sequence: CASIGQGDGYTF.

Within the sample, this clone is large. The genes are TRBV6-1 and TRBJ2-7; D is ambiguous. The V end lost 6 bases, the J end lost 0 bases, and 12 bases lay between the germline ends. CDR3 length: 14 residues. The germline CDR1 and CDR2 sequences are MNHNS and SASEGT. The CDR3 spells CASRTPHSSYEQYF. For the CDR3, the DNA is TGTGCCAGCAGAACGCCGCACAGCTCCTACGAGCAGTACTTC.

The chain links TRBV11-2 to TRBJ2-7, with a weak D call TRBD1 (5 bases). Germline CDR1 is SGHAT and CDR2 is FQNNGV. The CDR3 runs 15 residues. The germline V and J ends were trimmed by 1 base and 3 bases, with 13 bases remaining between them. CDR3 nucleotides: TGTGCCAGCAGCTTAGTCAGAGGCAGGGTCTACGAGCAGTACTTC. Translating it yields CASSLVRGRVYEQYF. Supplemented by reference TRBV11-2 and TRBJ2-7, the full variable domain reads EAGVAQSPRYKIIEKRQSVAFWCNPISGHATLYWYQQILGQGPKLLIQFQNNGVVDDSQLPKDRFSAERLKGVDSTLKIQPAKLEDSAVYLCASSLVRGRVYEQYFGPGTRLTVT.

By share, this clone ranks as medium-sized. The chain employs TRBV28 and TRBJ2-7, with 7 bases identical to TRBD1. Germline V gene sequence: CDR1 MDHEN, CDR2 SYDVKM. V lost 11 bases to trimming and J lost 0 bases; unmatched junction nucleotides: 7. This CDR3 has 13 amino acids. The CDR3 reads CAGRQGPSYEQYF. CDR3 coding DNA: TGTGCCGGACGACAGGGTCCCTCCTACGAGCAGTACTTC.

This clone was recorded at least ten times. At one end the junction does not follow the germline gene, possibly because of a read error. Other DNA sequences within the sample encode an identical CDR3. V and J are TRBV18 and TRBJ2-1, with 7 bases that match TRBD1. The CDR3 has 16 residues. Germline CDR1 is KGHSH and CDR2 is LQKENI. CDR3 nucleotide sequence: TGTGCTAGCTCGGTTGCGGCAGGGGGCTCCTACAATGAGCAGTTCTTC. Encoded protein: CASSVAAGGSYNEQFF.

CDR3 in amino acids: CASSFGTKRYNEQFF. For the CDR3, the DNA is TGTGCCAGCAGTTTTGGGACGAAGAGATACAATGAGCAGTTCTTC. The V gene is TRBV12-3 or TRBV12-4, the J gene TRBJ2-1; D possibly matches TRBD1 or TRBD2 (5 bases each). V lost 3 bases to trimming and J lost 4 bases, with 13 bases between them. The CDR3 sequence is 15 residues long.

This chain uses TRBV18 with TRBJ2-1; TRBD1 or TRBD2 may be the D gene (5 bases each). CDR1 and CDR2 from the germline V gene are KGHSH and LQKENI. The CDR3 length is 13 residues. V was trimmed by 2 bases and J by 8 bases, leaving 10 bases between them. For the CDR3, the DNA is TGTGCCAGCTCACCATCCCGAGGGGATGAGCAGTTCTTC. Translated, it gives CASSPSRGDEQFF.

J is TRBJ1-6 and V is TRBV6-1, with D unresolved. The CDR3 consists of 11 residues. The ends were cut back, 2 bases at V and 13 bases at J, with 6 bases in the middle. CDR1 is MNHNS and CDR2 is SASEGT in the germline V gene. The CDR3: CASSESRPLHF. CDR3 in DNA: TGTGCCAGCAGTGAATCTAGGCCCCTCCACTTT.

Ten or more counts support this clone. V usage is TRBV4-1 and J usage is TRBJ2-3; 12 bases align to TRBD1. The junction had 4 bases not matched to a gene; V was cut back by 1 base and J by 5 bases. CDR1 is MGHRA, CDR2 YSYEKL, per germline. This CDR3 is 16 amino acids long. CDR3 sequence reads: CASSQVGQGAGDTQYF. The CDR3 region has the DNA TGCGCCAGCAGCCAAGTGGGACAGGGGGCCGGAGATACGCAGTATTTT.

This clone was seen many times. This sequence joins TRBV28 and TRBJ1-1, with a possible D match to TRBD1 (5 bases). The CDR3 is made up of 15 amino acids. Trimming removed 4 bases from V and 3 bases from J, with 15 bases in between. CDR1 and CDR2 from the germline V gene are MDHEN and SYDVKM. CDR3 sequence (DNA): TGTGCCAGCAGTTCACCAAGTCAGGGTGACACTGAAGCTTTCTTT. It encodes CASSSPSQGDTEAFF.

A remark on this clone: Since a much larger clone is just one base distant, this may be a read error. The chain recombines TRBV19 with TRBJ2-1; unclear D gene. V was cut by 4 bases and J by 4 bases, with 17 bases left in between. The CDR3 length is 16 residues. The germline gives CDR1 LNHDA, CDR2 SQIVND (reference sequence). As DNA, the CDR3 is TGTGCCAGTAGTACCTTCGGCTGGAGTCGATACAATGAGCAGTTCTTC. As protein: CASSTFGWSRYNEQFF.

The CDR3 sequence: CASSLVGPVTSGITYEQYF. CDR3 nucleotide sequence: TGTGCCAGTAGTCTTGTCGGGCCAGTAACTAGCGGGATTACCTACGAGCAGTACTTC. This rearrangement joins TRBV19 to TRBJ2-7; 10 positions match TRBD2. Germline lookup yields CDR1 LNHDA and CDR2 SQIVND (reference sequence). The CDR3 contains 19 residues. J was trimmed by 2 bases and V by 5 bases; bases with no gene match: 18.

This clone came up many times. The rearrangement links TRBV6-4 to TRBJ2-1, with D uncertain. V shed 5 bases and J shed 6 bases, with 17 bases lying between them. The CDR3 covers 15 residues. In germline, CDR1 is MRHNA, CDR2 SNTAGT. CDR3 coding DNA: TGTGCCAGCAGTCGAACCTTAGAGGCGGTCAATGAGCAGTTCTTC. This gives the protein CASSRTLEAVNEQFF.

This clone has ten or more counts. V usage is TRBV27 and J usage is TRBJ1-1; possibly TRBD1 for D (5 bases). Per the germline V gene, CDR1 is MNHEY and CDR2 is SMNVEV (reference sequence). The CDR3 has 13 amino acids. V was trimmed by 4 bases and J by 5 bases, leaving 11 bases between them. CDR3 in amino acids: CASSSQGRTEAFF. In DNA, the CDR3 is TGTGCCAGCAGTTCGCAGGGTCGTACTGAAGCTTTCTTT.

For this clone: The junction shows a germline mismatch at one end, possibly a read error. The chain joins TRBV25-1 to TRBJ1-1, with a tentative D call TRBD1 (5 bases). Germline V gives CDR1 MGHDK, CDR2 SYGVNS. The CDR3 length is 13 residues. The CDR3 DNA is TGTGCAAGCAGTGAGTACGTGGGGGGGGAGACTTTCTTT. It yields the protein CASSEYVGGETFF.

This chain joins TRBV6-1 and TRBJ1-2, with a possible D match to TRBD1 (5 bases). This CDR3 contains 13 residues. The germline V and J ends were trimmed by 6 bases and 3 bases, with 11 bases remaining between them. CDR1 is MNHNS and CDR2 is SASEGT in the germline V gene. The CDR3 region is CASRLQTDYGYTF. For the CDR3, the DNA is TGTGCCAGCAGGCTACAGACAGACTATGGCTACACCTTC.

Within the sample, this clone is medium-sized. The chain is built from TRBV6-1 and TRBJ2-7; 8 nucleotides agree with TRBD1. Trimming at V came to 10 bases and at J to 3 bases, leaving 8 bases not matched to a gene. Germline lookup yields CDR1 MNHNS and CDR2 SASEGT. The CDR3 spans 13 residues. This CDR3 is CAITEGTGYEQYF. CDR3 bases: TGTGCCATAACCGAGGGGACAGGCTACGAGCAGTACTTC.

CDR3 amino acids: CASSPWGGAYEQYF. CDR3 DNA sequence: TGTGCCAGCAGCCCCTGGGGGGGTGCCTACGAGCAGTACTTC. V gene TRBV7-2 combines with J gene TRBJ2-7, with 7 bases that match TRBD2. Germline assignment: CDR1 SGHTA and CDR2 FQGNSA. With V trimmed by 5 bases and J by 2 bases, 6 bases remained unmatched. The CDR3 length is 14 residues.

This clone has only a few counts. The V call is TRBV6-6, the J call TRBJ1-5; 7 bases fit TRBD1. Germline assignment: CDR1 MNHNY and CDR2 SVGAGI (reference sequence). The CDR3 runs to 15 residues. V shed 2 bases, J shed 6 bases, and the junction held 7 bases outside the gene matches. Written as DNA, the CDR3 is TGTGCCAGCAGTTACCTTAACGACAGGGCTCAGCCCCAGCATTTT. Its translation is CASSYLNDRAQPQHF.

This clone counts as medium-sized. The rearrangement links TRBV6-1 to TRBJ2-1; 8 positions agree with TRBD2. Germline values: CDR1 MNHNS, CDR2 SASEGT. The junction had 6 bases not matched to a gene; V was cut back by 1 base and J by 7 bases. CDR3 size: 15 residues. CDR3 sequence reads: CASSEDKRELNEQFF. The CDR3 DNA is TGTGCCAGCAGTGAAGACAAGCGGGAGCTAAATGAGCAGTTCTTC.

V usage is TRBV3-1 and J usage is TRBJ1-2; D is perhaps TRBD1 (6 bases). CDR1 LGHDT and CDR2 YNNKEL come from the germline V gene (reference sequence). This CDR3 is 14 amino acids long. With 2 bases removed from V and 8 bases from J, the gap between germline ends came to 15 bases. The CDR3 sequence is CASSQTRGGSGYTF. The CDR3 bases are TGTGCCAGCAGCCAAACCCGAGGGGGGTCCGGCTACACCTTC. Full variable domain (outside the CDR3, taken from reference TRBV3-1 and TRBJ1-2): DTAVSQTPKYLVTQMGNDKSIKCEQNLGHDTMYWYKQDSKKFLKIMFSYNNKELIINETVPNRFSPKSPDKAHLNLHINSLELGDSAVYFCASSQTRGGSGYTFGSGTRLTVV.